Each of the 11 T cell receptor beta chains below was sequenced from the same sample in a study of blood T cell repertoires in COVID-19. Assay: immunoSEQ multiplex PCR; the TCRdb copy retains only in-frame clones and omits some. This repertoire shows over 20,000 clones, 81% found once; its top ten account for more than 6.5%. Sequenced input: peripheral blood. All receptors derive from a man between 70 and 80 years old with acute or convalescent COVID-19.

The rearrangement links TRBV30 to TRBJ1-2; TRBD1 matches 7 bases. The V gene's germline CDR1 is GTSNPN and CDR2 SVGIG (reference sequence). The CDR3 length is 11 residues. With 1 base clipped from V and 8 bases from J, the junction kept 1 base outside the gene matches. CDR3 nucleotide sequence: TGTGCCTGGAGTGACAGGGGAGGCTACACCTTC. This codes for CAWSDRGGYTF.

CDR3 amino acids: CASSLRQQGDTQYF. As DNA, the CDR3 is TGCGCCAGCAGCTTAAGACAGCAAGGGGATACGCAGTATTTT. The rearrangement joins TRBV5-1 to TRBJ2-3, with D possibly matching TRBD1 (5 bases). The V and J ends lost 2 bases and 6 bases respectively, with 13 bases between them. The CDR3 extends over 14 amino acids. The germline V gene encodes CDR1 SGHRS and CDR2 YFSETQ.

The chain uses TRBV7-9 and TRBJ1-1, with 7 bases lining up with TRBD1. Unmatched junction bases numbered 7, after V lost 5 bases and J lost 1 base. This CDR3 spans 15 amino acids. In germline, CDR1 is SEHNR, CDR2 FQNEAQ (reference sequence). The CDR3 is CASSAADRTNTEAFF. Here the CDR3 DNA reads TGTGCCAGCAGCGCCGCGGACAGGACGAACACTGAAGCTTTCTTT.

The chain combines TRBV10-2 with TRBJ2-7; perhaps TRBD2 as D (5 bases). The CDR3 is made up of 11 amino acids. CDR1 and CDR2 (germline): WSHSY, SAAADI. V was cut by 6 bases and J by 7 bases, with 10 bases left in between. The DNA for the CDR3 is TGCGCCAGCAGAGAGACGGGGGAGCAGTACTTC. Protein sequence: CASRETGEQYF.

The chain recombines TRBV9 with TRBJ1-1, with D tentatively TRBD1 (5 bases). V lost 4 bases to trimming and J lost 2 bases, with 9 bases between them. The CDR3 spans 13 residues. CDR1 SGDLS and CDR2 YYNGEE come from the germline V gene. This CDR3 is CASSTTANTEAFF. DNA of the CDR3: TGTGCCAGCAGCACGACAGCTAACACTGAAGCTTTCTTT. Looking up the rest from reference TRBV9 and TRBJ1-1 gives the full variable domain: DSGVTQTPKHLITATGQRVTLRCSPRSGDLSVYWYQQSLDQGLQFLIQYYNGEERAKGNILERFSAQQFPDLHSELNLSSLELGDSALYFCASSTTANTEAFFGQGTRLTVV.

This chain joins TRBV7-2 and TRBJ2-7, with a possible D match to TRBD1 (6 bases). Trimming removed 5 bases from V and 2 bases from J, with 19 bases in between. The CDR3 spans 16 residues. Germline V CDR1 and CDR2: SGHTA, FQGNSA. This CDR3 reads CASSHAQTGVAYEQYF. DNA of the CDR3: TGTGCCAGCAGCCACGCCCAGACAGGAGTTGCCTACGAGCAGTACTTC.

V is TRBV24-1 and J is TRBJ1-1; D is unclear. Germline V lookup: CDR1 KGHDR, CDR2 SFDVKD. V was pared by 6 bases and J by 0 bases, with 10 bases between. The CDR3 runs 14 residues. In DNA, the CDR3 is TGTGCCACCAGTACGGAGACTCTGAACACTGAAGCTTTCTTT. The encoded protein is CATSTETLNTEAFF.

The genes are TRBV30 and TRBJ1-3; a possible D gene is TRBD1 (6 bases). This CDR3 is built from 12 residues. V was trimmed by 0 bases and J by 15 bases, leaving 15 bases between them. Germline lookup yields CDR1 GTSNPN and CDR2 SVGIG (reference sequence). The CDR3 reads CAWSVTPDREYF. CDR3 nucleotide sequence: TGTGCCTGGAGTGTAACACCGGACAGAGAATATTTT. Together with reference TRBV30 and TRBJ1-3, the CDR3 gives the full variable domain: SQTIHQWPATLVQPVGSPLSLECTVEGTSNPNLYWYRQAAGRGLQLLFYSVGIGQISSEVPQNLSASRPQDRQFILSSKKLLLSDSGFYLCAWSVTPDREYFGEGSWLTVV.

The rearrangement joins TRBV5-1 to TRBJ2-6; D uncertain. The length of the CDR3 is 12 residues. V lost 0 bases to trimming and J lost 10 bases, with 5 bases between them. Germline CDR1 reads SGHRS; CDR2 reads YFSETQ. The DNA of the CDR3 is TGCGCCAGCAGCTTGGACAATAACGTCCTGACTTTC. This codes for CASSLDNNVLTF.

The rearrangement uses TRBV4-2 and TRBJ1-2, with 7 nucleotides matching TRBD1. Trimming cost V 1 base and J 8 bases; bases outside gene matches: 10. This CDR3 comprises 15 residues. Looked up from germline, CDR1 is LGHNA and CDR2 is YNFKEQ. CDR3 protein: CASSQAADRSVGYTF. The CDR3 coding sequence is TGTGCCAGCAGCCAAGCGGCGGACAGGTCTGTAGGCTACACCTTC.

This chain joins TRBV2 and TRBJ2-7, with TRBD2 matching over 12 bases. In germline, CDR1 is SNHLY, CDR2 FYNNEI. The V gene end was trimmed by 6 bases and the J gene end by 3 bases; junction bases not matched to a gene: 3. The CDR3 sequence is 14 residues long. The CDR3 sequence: CASSPTSGGYEQYF. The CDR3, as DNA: TGTGCCAGCAGCCCGACTAGCGGGGGCTACGAGCAGTACTTC.